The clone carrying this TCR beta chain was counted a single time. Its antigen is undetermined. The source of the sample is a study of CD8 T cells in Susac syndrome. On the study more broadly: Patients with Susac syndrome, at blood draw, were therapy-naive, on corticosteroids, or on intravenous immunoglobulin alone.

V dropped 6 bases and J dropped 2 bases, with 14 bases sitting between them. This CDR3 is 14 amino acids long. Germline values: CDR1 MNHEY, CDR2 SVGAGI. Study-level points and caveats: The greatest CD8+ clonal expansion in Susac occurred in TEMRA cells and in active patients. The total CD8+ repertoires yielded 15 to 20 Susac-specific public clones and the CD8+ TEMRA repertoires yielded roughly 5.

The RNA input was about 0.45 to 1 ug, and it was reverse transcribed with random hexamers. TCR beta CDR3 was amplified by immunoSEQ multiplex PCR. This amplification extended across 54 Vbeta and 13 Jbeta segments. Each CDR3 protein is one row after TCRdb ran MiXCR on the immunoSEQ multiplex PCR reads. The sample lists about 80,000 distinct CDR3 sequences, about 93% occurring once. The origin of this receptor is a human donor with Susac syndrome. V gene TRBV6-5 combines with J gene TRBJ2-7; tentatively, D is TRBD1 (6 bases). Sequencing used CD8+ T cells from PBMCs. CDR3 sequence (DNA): TGTGCCAGCAGCACAAGACAGGACACCTACGAGCAGTACTTC. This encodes CASSTRQDTYEQYF.